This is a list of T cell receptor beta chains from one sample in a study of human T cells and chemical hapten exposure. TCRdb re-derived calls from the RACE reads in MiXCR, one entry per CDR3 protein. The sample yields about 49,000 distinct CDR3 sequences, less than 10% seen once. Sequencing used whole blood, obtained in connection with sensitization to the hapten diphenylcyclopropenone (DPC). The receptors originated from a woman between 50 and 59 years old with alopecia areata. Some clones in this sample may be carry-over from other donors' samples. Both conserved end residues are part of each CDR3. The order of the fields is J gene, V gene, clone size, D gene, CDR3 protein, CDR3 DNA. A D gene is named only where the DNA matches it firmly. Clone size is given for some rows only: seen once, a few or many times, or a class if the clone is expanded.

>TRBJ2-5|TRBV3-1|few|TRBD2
CASSQIAGAGTQYF
TGTGCCAGCAGCCAAATAGCGGGAGCAGGGACCCAGTACTTC
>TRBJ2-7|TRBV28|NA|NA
CASSLLGDSHEQYF
TGTGCCAGCAGTTTATTAGGGGATAGCCACGAGCAGTACTTC
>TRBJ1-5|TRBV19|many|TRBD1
CASSPDRGGQPQHF
TGTGCCAGTAGTCCTGACAGGGGAGGCCAGCCCCAGCATTTT
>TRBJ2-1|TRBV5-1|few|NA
CASSLVPQSGNEQFF
TGCGCCAGCAGCTTGGTTCCGCAGAGCGGGAATGAGCAGTTCTTC
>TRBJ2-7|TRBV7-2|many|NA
CASSEDSYREQYF
TGTGCCAGCAGCGAGGACAGTTATCGCGAGCAGTACTTC
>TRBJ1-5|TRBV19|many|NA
CASSSQINQPQHF
TGTGCCAGTAGTTCACAGATCAATCAGCCCCAGCATTTT
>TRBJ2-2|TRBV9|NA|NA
CASSVGAGTNTGELFF
TGTGCCAGCAGCGTAGGGGCAGGTACGAACACCGGGGAGCTGTTTTTT
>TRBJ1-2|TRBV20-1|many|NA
CSATDLYGYTF
TGCAGTGCTACGGACCTCTATGGCTACACCTTC
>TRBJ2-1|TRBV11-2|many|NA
CASSLRRDSSYNEQFF
TGTGCCAGCAGCTTAAGGAGGGACTCCTCCTACAATGAGCAGTTCTTC
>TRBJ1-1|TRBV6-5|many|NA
CASSYNPYGTEAFF
TGTGCCAGCAGTTATAATCCGTACGGCACTGAAGCTTTCTTT
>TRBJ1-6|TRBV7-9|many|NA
CASSSATGAHSPLHF
TGTGCCAGCAGCTCTGCCACTGGGGCACATTCACCCCTCCACTTT
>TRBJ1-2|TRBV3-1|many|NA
CASSQGRGNYGYTF
TGTGCCAGCAGCCAAGGTCGGGGGAACTATGGCTACACCTTC
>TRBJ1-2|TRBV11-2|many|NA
CASSLTRGGLYGYTF
TGTGCCAGCAGCCTCACGCGGGGCGGGCTATATGGCTACACCTTC
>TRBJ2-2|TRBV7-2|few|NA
CASSLEGATNTGELFF
TGTGCCAGCAGCTTAGAAGGGGCGACGAACACCGGGGAGCTGTTTTTT
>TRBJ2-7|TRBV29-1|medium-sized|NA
CSVEGGPKEQYF
TGCAGCGTTGAAGGGGGACCCAAGGAGCAGTACTTC
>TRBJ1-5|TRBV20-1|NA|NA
CSASRRDQPQHF
TGCAGTGCTAGTCGCAGGGATCAGCCCCAGCATTTT
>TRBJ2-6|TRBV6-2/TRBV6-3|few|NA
CASSRSSGANVLTF
TGTGCCAGCAGTAGGAGCTCTGGGGCCAACGTCCTGACTTTC
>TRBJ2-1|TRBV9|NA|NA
CASSVGPYNEQFF
TGTGCCAGCAGCGTCGGCCCCTACAATGAGCAGTTCTTC
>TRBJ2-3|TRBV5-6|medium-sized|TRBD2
CASSFFSGSADTQYF
TGTGCCAGCAGCTTCTTTAGCGGGAGCGCAGATACGCAGTATTTT
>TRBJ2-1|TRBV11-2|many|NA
CASSTQLIDNEQFF
TGTGCCAGCAGCACTCAACTGATCGACAATGAGCAGTTCTTC
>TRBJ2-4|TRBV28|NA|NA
CASSPRGGAKNIQYF
TGTGCCAGCAGTCCGAGGGGCGGAGCCAAAAACATTCAGTACTTC
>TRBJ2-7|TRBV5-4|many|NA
CASSSNRAPYEQYF
TGTGCCAGCAGTTCAAACAGGGCCCCCTACGAGCAGTACTTC